This T cell receptor beta chain emerged from a study of blood T cell repertoires in COVID-19. Across the whole study: T cells, B-cell-depleted T cells, or PBMCs provided the cDNA or gDNA that served as material.

Germline V lookup: CDR1 SNHLY, CDR2 FYNNEI. The V end was cut by 3 bases, the J end by 3 bases, with 8 bases between. This CDR3 contains 14 residues. Libraries were prepared by immunoSEQ multiplex PCR; TCRdb keeps only in-frame clonotypes and omits some of them. The repertoire holds around 140,000 clones, around 84% seen once, with approximately 2.4% in the top ten. In terms of age and location, participants ranged from roughly 18 to 95 years and lived in roughly 22 US areas. Assignment of participants to cohorts was predicated upon participant-reported clinical history. This clonotype was obtained from a middle-aged man with acute COVID-19. The chain is built from TRBV2 and TRBJ1-4; the D is unclear. Sequencing used PBMCs or T cells enriched from blood (not recorded which). In nucleotides, the CDR3 is TGTGCCAGCAGTGATGCTCGAGCTAATGAAAAACTGTTTTTT. Protein: CASSDARANEKLFF.